Shown below are 15 T cell receptor beta chains from a single sample sequenced in a study of T cell changes during pregnancy in multiple sclerosis. Method: immunoSEQ multiplex PCR; TCRdb's copy keeps in-frame clones and lacks some. The sample holds about 40,000 clones, roughly 85% seen once. The material sequenced was CD4+ T cells from peripheral blood mononuclear cells, taken before pregnancy. These receptors were collected from a female donor with multiple sclerosis, enrolled in a pregnancy study.

The chain employs TRBV10-1 and TRBJ2-5; D is uncertain. Germline CDR1 and CDR2: WNHNN and SYGVQD (reference sequence). CDR3 length equals 14 residues. V lost 6 bases and J lost 0, with 11 bases in between. The CDR3 nucleotides are TGCGCCAGCAGCTTAGGAGCCAACCAAGAGACCCAGTACTTC. This sequence encodes CASSLGANQETQYF.

In DNA, the CDR3 is TGTGCCATCAGTGAAGTCCCGAGCTCTGGGGCCAACGTCCTGACTTTC. The encoded protein is CAISEVPSSGANVLTF. The chain employs TRBV10-3 and TRBJ2-6; D gene uncertain. The CDR3 length is 16 residues. Trimming stripped 3 bases from V and 0 bases from J, with 9 bases between. CDR1 is ENHRY, CDR2 SYGVKD, per germline.

The V and J genes are TRBV5-5 and TRBJ2-7, with TRBD2 matching 12 bases. This CDR3 is built from 14 residues. The V gene end was trimmed by 5 bases and the J gene end by 3 bases; junction bases not matched to a gene: 3. Germline V gene sequence: CDR1 SGHKS, CDR2 YYEKEE (reference sequence). The CDR3 here is CASRSTSGSYEQYF. The CDR3 DNA is TGTGCCAGCAGGTCGACTAGCGGGAGCTACGAGCAGTACTTC.

The CDR3 bases are TGTGCCAGCAGTTACTCGCGGAGTCCCCCCCTCCTGACTTTC. Its protein is CASSYSRSPPLLTF. The chain joins TRBV6-5 to TRBJ2-6; no clear D gene. This CDR3 is built from 14 residues. With 0 bases removed from V and 14 bases from J, the gap between germline ends came to 14 bases. From germline, CDR1 is MNHEY and CDR2 SVGAGI.

CDR3 DNA sequence: TGCAGCGTTCTTTCTGGGACAGGGGGCGCAGAGACCCAGTACTTC. Protein: CSVLSGTGGAETQYF. The V call is TRBV29-1, the J call TRBJ2-5; 12 bases match TRBD1. The V segment lost 5 bases and the J segment 4 bases; nucleotides outside the gene matches: 8. This CDR3 has 15 amino acids. Germline values: CDR1 SQVTM, CDR2 ANQGSEA.

The chain couples TRBV25-1 to TRBJ2-1; 13 nucleotides line up with TRBD2. Germline CDR1 MGHDK, CDR2 SYGVNS. The CDR3 has 15 residues. V dropped 6 bases and J dropped 8; count of bases not matched to a gene: 7. DNA of the CDR3: TGTGCCAGCAGCGCAGGACTAGCGGGAGCAGATGAGCAGTTCTTC. It yields the protein CASSAGLAGADEQFF. The complete variable domain, with remaining parts taken from reference TRBV25-1 and TRBJ2-1, reads EADIYQTPRYLVIGTGKKITLECSQTMGHDKMYWYQQDPGMELHLIHYSYGVNSTEKGDLSSESTVSRIRTEHFPLTLESARPSHTSQYLCASSAGLAGADEQFFGPGTRLTVL.

The V call is TRBV29-1, the J call TRBJ2-5; 8 positions match TRBD1. CDR1 and CDR2 (germline): SQVTM, ANQGSEA. The CDR3 loop spans 14 amino acids. V lost 7 bases and J lost 5; bases outside the gene matches: 12. CDR3 loop: CSASPDRVRETQYF. Written as DNA, the CDR3 is TGCAGCGCAAGTCCGGACAGGGTGCGTGAGACCCAGTACTTC.

This sequence joins TRBV2 and TRBJ1-2, with TRBD1 matching 9 bases. Germline assignment: CDR1 SNHLY and CDR2 FYNNEI. V lost 11 bases, J lost 1 base, and 8 bases stayed unmatched. The CDR3 is 14 amino acids. The DNA for the CDR3 is TGTGCCGGCTCGGGACAGGGTGGTAACTATGGCTACACCTTC. Translation gives CAGSGQGGNYGYTF.

The chain joins TRBV11-2 to TRBJ2-7, with D maybe TRBD2 (6 bases). The CDR3 totals 14 residues. Per germline, CDR1 SGHAT and CDR2 FQNNGV. V was shortened by 5 bases and J by 6 bases, with 17 bases between the two germline ends. The CDR3 protein is CASSPIAGRGEQYF. CDR3 bases: TGTGCCAGCAGCCCTATCGCGGGACGGGGCGAGCAGTACTTC.

The genes are TRBV7-2 and TRBJ2-3, with 11 bases that match TRBD2. V lost 6 bases, J lost 0 bases, and 8 bases stayed unmatched. CDR3 length: 17 amino acids. The germline V gene encodes CDR1 SGHTA and CDR2 FQGNSA. CDR3 nucleotide sequence: TGTGCCAGCAGGAGGGTAGCGGGAGGGTATAGCACAGATACGCAGTATTTT. It is translated as CASRRVAGGYSTDTQYF.

The CDR3 is CASSLERGETQYF. The CDR3 DNA is TGTGCCAGCAGCTTAGAGCGGGGAGAGACCCAGTACTTC. This chain connects TRBV11-3 to TRBJ2-5; possibly TRBD2 for D (6 bases). Germline CDR1 and CDR2: SGHNT and YENEEA. The CDR3 is 13 residues long. The V end was cut by 0 bases, the J end by 4 bases, with 6 bases between.

The V call is TRBV28, the J call TRBJ2-6; a possible D gene is TRBD1 (6 bases). CDR3 length: 15 residues. Between the trimmed V and J ends, which lost 3 bases and 2 bases, there was a span of 8 bases. Germline lookup yields CDR1 MDHEN and CDR2 SYDVKM. DNA of the CDR3: TGTGCCAGCAGTTTTTCAGGGGCTGGGGCCAACGTCCTGACTTTC. Protein product: CASSFSGAGANVLTF.

V and J are TRBV30 and TRBJ1-2, with 9 nucleotides matching TRBD1. V was pared by 4 bases and J by 4 bases, with 7 bases of the junction left unmatched. The length of the CDR3 is 14 residues. Germline assignment: CDR1 GTSNPN and CDR2 SVGIG (reference sequence). CDR3 residues: CAWTDRGYSYGYTF. The DNA of the CDR3 is TGTGCCTGGACGGACAGGGGATATAGCTATGGCTACACCTTC.

This clone was observed once. The V and J genes are TRBV9 and TRBJ2-3; no firm D call. Germline CDR1 and CDR2: SGDLS and YYNGEE. This CDR3 is built from 14 residues. V was clipped by 3 bases and J by 2 bases, with 10 bases between them. CDR3 DNA: TGTGCCAGCAGCGGCGGCCTAACCACAGATACGCAGTATTTT. Amino acid sequence: CASSGGLTTDTQYF.

This clone was seen a few times. The chain employs TRBV5-4 and TRBJ2-7; possibly TRBD1 for D (5 bases). This CDR3 comprises 14 residues. Between the trimmed V and J ends, which lost 0 bases and 6 bases, there was a span of 13 bases. Per the germline V gene, CDR1 is SGHNT and CDR2 is YYREEE (reference sequence). The CDR3 sequence: CASSLDGARGEQYF. In DNA, the CDR3 is TGTGCCAGCAGCTTGGATGGGGCACGAGGCGAGCAGTACTTC.